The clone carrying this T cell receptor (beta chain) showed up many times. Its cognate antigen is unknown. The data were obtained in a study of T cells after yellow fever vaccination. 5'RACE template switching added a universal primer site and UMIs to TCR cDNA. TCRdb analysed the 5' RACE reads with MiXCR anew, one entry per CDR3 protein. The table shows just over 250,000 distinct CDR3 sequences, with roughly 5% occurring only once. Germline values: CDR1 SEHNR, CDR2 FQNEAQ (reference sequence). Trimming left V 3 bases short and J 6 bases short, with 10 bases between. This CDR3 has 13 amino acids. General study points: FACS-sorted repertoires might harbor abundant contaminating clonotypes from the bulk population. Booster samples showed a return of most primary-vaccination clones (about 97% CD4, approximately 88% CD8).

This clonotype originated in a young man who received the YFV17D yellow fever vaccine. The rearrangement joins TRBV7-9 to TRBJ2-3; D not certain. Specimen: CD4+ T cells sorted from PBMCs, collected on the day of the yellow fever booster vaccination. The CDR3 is CASSLGIRDTQYF. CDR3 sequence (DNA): TGTGCCAGCAGCTTGGGGATTCGGGATACGCAGTATTTT. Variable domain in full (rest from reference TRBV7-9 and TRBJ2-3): DTGVSQNPRHKITKRGQNVTFRCDPISEHNRLYWYRQTLGQGPEFLTYFQNEAQLEKSRLLSDRFSAERPKGSFSTLEIQRTEQGDSAMYLCASSLGIRDTQYFGPGTRLTVL.